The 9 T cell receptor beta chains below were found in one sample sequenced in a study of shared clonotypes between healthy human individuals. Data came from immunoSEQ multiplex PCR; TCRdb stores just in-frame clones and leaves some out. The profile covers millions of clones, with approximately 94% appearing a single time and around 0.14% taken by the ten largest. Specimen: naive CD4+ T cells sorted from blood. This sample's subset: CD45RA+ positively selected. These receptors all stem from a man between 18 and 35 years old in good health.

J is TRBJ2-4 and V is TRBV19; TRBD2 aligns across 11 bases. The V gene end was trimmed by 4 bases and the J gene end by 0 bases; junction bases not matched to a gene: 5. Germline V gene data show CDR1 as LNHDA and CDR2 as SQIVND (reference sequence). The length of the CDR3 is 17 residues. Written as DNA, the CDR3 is TGTGCCAGTAGTACCAGGACTAGCGGGCTAGCCAAAAACATTCAGTACTTC. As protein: CASSTRTSGLAKNIQYF.

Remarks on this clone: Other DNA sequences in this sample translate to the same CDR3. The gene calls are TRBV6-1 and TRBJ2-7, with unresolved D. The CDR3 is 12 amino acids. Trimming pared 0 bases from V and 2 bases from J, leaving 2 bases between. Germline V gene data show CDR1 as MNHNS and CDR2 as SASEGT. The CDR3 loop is CASSEAAYEQYF. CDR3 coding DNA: TGTGCCAGCAGTGAAGCCGCCTACGAGCAGTACTTC.

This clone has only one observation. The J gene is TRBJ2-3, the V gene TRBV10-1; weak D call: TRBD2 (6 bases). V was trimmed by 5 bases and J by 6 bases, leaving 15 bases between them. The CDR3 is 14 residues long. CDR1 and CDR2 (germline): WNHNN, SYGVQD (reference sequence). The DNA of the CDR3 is TGCGCCAGCAGTCCGTTAACCCTAGCGGATACGCAGTATTTT. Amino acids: CASSPLTLADTQYF.

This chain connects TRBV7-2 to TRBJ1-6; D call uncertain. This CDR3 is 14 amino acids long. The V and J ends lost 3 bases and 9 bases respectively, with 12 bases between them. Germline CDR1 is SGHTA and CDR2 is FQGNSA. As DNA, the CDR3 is TGTGCCAGCAGCTTTGGGGTTGTGCGTTCACCCCTCCACTTT. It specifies CASSFGVVRSPLHF.

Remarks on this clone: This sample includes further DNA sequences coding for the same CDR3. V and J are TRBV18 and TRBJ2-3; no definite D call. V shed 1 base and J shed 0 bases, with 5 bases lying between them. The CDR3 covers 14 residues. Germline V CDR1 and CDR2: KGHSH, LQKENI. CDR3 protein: CASSPLASTDTQYF. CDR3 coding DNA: TGTGCCAGCTCACCACTTGCTAGCACAGATACGCAGTATTTT.

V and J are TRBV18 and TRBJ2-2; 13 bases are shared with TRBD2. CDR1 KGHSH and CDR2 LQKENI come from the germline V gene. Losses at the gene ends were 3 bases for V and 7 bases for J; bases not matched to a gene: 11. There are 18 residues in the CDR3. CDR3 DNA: TGTGCCAGCTCACCGCTCGGACTAGCGGGAGTAGTCATCGGGGAGCTGTTTTTT. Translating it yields CASSPLGLAGVVIGELFF.

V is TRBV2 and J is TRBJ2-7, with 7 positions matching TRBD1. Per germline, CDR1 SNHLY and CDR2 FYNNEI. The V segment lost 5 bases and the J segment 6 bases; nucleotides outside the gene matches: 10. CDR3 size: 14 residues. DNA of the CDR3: TGTGCCAGCAGTCAAAGACAGGGCGTCTCCGAGCAGTACTTC. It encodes CASSQRQGVSEQYF.

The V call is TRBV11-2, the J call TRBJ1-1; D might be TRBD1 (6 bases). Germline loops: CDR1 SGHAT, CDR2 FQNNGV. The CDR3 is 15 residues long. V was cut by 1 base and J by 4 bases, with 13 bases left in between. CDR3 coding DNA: TGTGCCAGCAGCTTAGTGGGGGGCTTGAGCACTGAAGCTTTCTTT. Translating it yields CASSLVGGLSTEAFF. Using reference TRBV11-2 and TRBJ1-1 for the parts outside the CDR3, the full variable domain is EAGVAQSPRYKIIEKRQSVAFWCNPISGHATLYWYQQILGQGPKLLIQFQNNGVVDDSQLPKDRFSAERLKGVDSTLKIQPAKLEDSAVYLCASSLVGGLSTEAFFGQGTRLTVV.

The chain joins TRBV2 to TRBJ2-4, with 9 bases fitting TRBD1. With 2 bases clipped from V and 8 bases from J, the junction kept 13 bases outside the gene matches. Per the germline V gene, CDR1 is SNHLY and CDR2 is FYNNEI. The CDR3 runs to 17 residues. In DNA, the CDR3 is TGTGCCAGCAGTGAACAGGGGCCGGGACAGGGTGGTGACATTCAGTACTTC. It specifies CASSEQGPGQGGDIQYF.